This T cell receptor (beta chain) stems from a study of response to subunit inactivated influenza vaccine (dated by TCRdb to 2017 to 2018). For the wider study: Deep quantitative T cell receptor repertoire profiling was used in the study to track responses to a trivalent subunit inactivated influenza vaccine. Results the study describes overall, beyond this receptor: It was suggested by the authors that each seasonal influenza vaccination may recruit only a limited number of new T cells.

There are a few counts of this clonotype. Its antigen is not yet known. No clone much larger than this one lies a single base away; base qualities are absent. Preparation of the library involved RT-PCR. Sequencing was carried out with an Illumina HiSeq 2500. In TCRdb, the public reads were trimmed at Q25 with fastp and aligned with MiXCR, with productive beta chains retained. Each CDR3 protein appears once, grouped with its most common genes and DNA. For this sample there are about 780,000 distinct CDR3 sequences; about 18% appear just once. The ten most abundant clones make up approximately 11% of the sample. CDR3 length: 14 amino acids, cysteine to phenylalanine. Only the CDR3 DNA is retained, 42 bases long and in frame from the first base. CDR1 and CDR2 were assigned from the germline V gene as MNHNS and SASEGT. Compared with germline, V lacks 11 bases and J lacks 4 bases; bases without a gene match: 11.

The input for sequencing was PBMCs from blood, taken less than 6 days after vaccination. This sequence originates from a man between 45 and 60 years old who received an inactivated influenza vaccine. Donor details come from another sample of the same person, matched by shared clones. The sequence links TRBV6-1 to TRBJ2-7, with TRBD2 matching 10 junction bases. The nucleotides read TGTGCCGTAGAGCGGGAGGGTAAGTGGTACGAGCAGTACTTC. This is translated as CAVEREGKWYEQYF.